This T cell receptor beta chain was found in a study of blood T cells in healthy people across ages. The CDR3 runs 15 residues. Germline CDR1 reads SGHAT; CDR2 reads FQNNGV. V lost 7 bases, J lost 2 bases, and 18 bases lay in between. Together with a sample-barcoded 5' primer, a J-beta primer mix was included in a second PCR lasting about 7 to 11 cycles. TCRdb redid the calling of the 5' RACE reads with MiXCR, one entry per CDR3 protein. Among roughly 1,500,000 distinct CDR3 sequences listed, about 31% were seen once. There are a few counts of this clonotype. The specimen was blood. The V call is TRBV11-2, the J call TRBJ2-7; D gene unclear. This TCR was recovered from a young woman in good health. The CDR3 region is CASTLQDIPAYEQYF. In nucleotides, the CDR3 is TGTGCCAGCACACTGCAAGACATCCCCGCCTACGAGCAGTACTTC.